These T cell receptor beta chains were read from a single sample in a study of Ad26.COV2.S vaccination and SARS-CoV-2 variants. Produced via immunoSEQ multiplex PCR; TCRdb's table is partial and in-frame only. The sample includes about 410,000 clones, around 91% seen only once; the top ten take about 2%. Sequencing was performed on peripheral blood, taken in a trial of Ad26.COV2.S vaccine versus placebo. These receptors were taken from a person between 18 and 59 years old who received the Ad26.COV2.S COVID-19 vaccine or a placebo. CDR3s include the opening cysteine and the closing phenylalanine or tryptophan. The order of the fields is V gene, J gene, D gene, clone size, CDR3 DNA, CDR3 protein. A D gene is named only where the DNA matches it firmly. Clone size is stated in some rows and not others, as once, few, many or a class when expanded.

V gene: TRBV11-2
J gene: TRBJ1-1
D gene: .
clone size: .
CDR3 DNA: TGTGCCAGCAGCCACACCGGACGGACCCACACTGAAGCTTTCTTT
CDR3 protein: CASSHTGRTHTEAFF

V gene: TRBV19
J gene: TRBJ2-1
D gene: .
clone size: few
CDR3 DNA: TGTGCCAGTAGTCCGGCACAGGGATTCGAGAGCTCCTACAATGAGCAGTTCTTC
CDR3 protein: CASSPAQGFESSYNEQFF

V gene: TRBV4-1
J gene: TRBJ2-1
D gene: .
clone size: .
CDR3 DNA: TGCGCCAGCAGCCAAGCCTTCGCAAGCTCCTACAATGAGCAGTTCTTC
CDR3 protein: CASSQAFASSYNEQFF

V gene: TRBV28
J gene: TRBJ1-3
D gene: .
clone size: .
CDR3 DNA: TGTGCCAGCAGTTTACGGGGGCGCCGAAACACCATATATTTT
CDR3 protein: CASSLRGRRNTIYF

V gene: TRBV7-3
J gene: TRBJ1-1
D gene: .
clone size: .
CDR3 DNA: TGTGCCAGCAGCCTCATCCCAGGGAACACTGAAGCTTTCTTT
CDR3 protein: CASSLIPGNTEAFF

V gene: TRBV28
J gene: TRBJ1-5
D gene: .
clone size: .
CDR3 DNA: TGTGCCAGCAGTCCGACCAATCAGCCCCAGCATTTT
CDR3 protein: CASSPTNQPQHF

V gene: TRBV29-1
J gene: TRBJ2-3
D gene: TRBD2
clone size: .
CDR3 DNA: TGCAGCGCCCTAAGCGGGATCACAGATACGCAGTATTTT
CDR3 protein: CSALSGITDTQYF

V gene: TRBV6-5
J gene: TRBJ2-1
D gene: .
clone size: .
CDR3 DNA: TGTGCCAGCAGGCAGCTCGGGGGACTTTACAATGAGCAGTTCTTC
CDR3 protein: CASRQLGGLYNEQFF

V gene: TRBV12-3/TRBV12-4
J gene: TRBJ2-3
D gene: .
clone size: .
CDR3 DNA: TGTGCCAGCAGTTTATATACAGATACGCAGTATTTT
CDR3 protein: CASSLYTDTQYF

V gene: TRBV9
J gene: TRBJ2-2
D gene: .
clone size: .
CDR3 DNA: TGTGCCAGCAGCGTCAAGCACACGAACACCGGGGAGCTGTTTTTT
CDR3 protein: CASSVKHTNTGELFF

V gene: TRBV5-4
J gene: TRBJ1-2
D gene: .
clone size: .
CDR3 DNA: TGTGCCAGCAGCTTGTTGGGGATGGACTATGGCTACACCTTC
CDR3 protein: CASSLLGMDYGYTF

V gene: TRBV5-4
J gene: TRBJ2-5
D gene: TRBD1
clone size: .
CDR3 DNA: TGTGCCAGCAGTATGACAGGGGGCGGCGAGACCCAGTACTTC
CDR3 protein: CASSMTGGGETQYF

V gene: TRBV15
J gene: TRBJ2-1
D gene: .
clone size: .
CDR3 DNA: TGTGCCACCAGCAGAGATCAGGGGCTAGCCCCCAATGAGCAGTTCTTC
CDR3 protein: CATSRDQGLAPNEQFF

V gene: TRBV19
J gene: TRBJ1-5
D gene: .
clone size: .
CDR3 DNA: TGTGCCAGTAGTATAGCGGGGATTGCCCAGCCCCAGCATTTT
CDR3 protein: CASSIAGIAQPQHF

V gene: TRBV5-1
J gene: TRBJ2-7
D gene: TRBD2
clone size: .
CDR3 DNA: TGCGCCAGCAGCTTAGCGGGAGAGCTGTACGAGCAGTACTTC
CDR3 protein: CASSLAGELYEQYF

V gene: TRBV2
J gene: TRBJ2-1
D gene: .
clone size: .
CDR3 DNA: TGTGCCAGCAGACAACGAATAATAACAGGGCGCCCAAGCTCCTACAATGAGCAGTTCTTC
CDR3 protein: CASRQRIITGRPSSYNEQFF

V gene: TRBV12-3/TRBV12-4
J gene: TRBJ1-1
D gene: .
clone size: .
CDR3 DNA: TGTGCCAGCAGTCGAATAAGTCAAACTGAAGCTTTCTTT
CDR3 protein: CASSRISQTEAFF